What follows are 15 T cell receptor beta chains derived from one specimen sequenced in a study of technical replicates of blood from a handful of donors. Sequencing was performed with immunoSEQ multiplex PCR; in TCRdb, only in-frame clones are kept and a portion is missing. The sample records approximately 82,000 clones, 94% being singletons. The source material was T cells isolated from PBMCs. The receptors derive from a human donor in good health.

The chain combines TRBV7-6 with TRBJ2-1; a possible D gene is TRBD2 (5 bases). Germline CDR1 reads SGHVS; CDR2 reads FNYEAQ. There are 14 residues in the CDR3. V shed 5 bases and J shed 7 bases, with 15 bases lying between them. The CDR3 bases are TGTGCCAGCAGCCCCAACCTACTAGGAAATGAGCAGTTCTTC. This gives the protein CASSPNLLGNEQFF. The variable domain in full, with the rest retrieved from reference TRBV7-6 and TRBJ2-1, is GAGVSQSPRYKVTKRGQDVALRCDPISGHVSLYWYRQALGQGPEFLTYFNYEAQQDKSGLPNDRFSAERPEGSISTLTIQRTEQRDSAMYRCASSPNLLGNEQFFGPGTRLTVL.

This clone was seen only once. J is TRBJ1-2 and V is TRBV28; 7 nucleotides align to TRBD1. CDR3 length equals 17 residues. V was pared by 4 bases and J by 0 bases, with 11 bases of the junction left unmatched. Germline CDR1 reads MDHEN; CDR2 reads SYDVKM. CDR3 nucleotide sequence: TGTGCCAGCAGTTCCCTCCGCCTCGGGACAGCTAACTATGGCTACACCTTC. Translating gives CASSSLRLGTANYGYTF.

The CDR3 coding sequence is TGCGCCAGCAGCATCACAGATTATGGCTACACCTTC. Translating it yields CASSITDYGYTF. The chain is built from TRBV5-1 and TRBJ1-2; D is unresolved. The V and J ends lost 4 bases and 5 bases respectively, with 9 bases between them. The germline gives CDR1 SGHRS, CDR2 YFSETQ. This CDR3 has 12 amino acids.

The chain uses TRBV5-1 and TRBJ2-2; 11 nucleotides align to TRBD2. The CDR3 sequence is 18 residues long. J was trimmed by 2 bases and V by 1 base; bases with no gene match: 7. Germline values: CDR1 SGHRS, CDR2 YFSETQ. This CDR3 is CASSLSSSGGPNTGELFF. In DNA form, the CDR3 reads TGCGCCAGCAGCTTGTCATCTAGCGGGGGGCCAAACACCGGGGAGCTGTTTTTT. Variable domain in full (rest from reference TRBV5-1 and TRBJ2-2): KAGVTQTPRYLIKTRGQQVTLSCSPISGHRSVSWYQQTPGQGLQFLFEYFSETQRNKGNFPGRFSGRQFSNSRSEMNVSTLELGDSALYLCASSLSSSGGPNTGELFFGEGSRLTVL.

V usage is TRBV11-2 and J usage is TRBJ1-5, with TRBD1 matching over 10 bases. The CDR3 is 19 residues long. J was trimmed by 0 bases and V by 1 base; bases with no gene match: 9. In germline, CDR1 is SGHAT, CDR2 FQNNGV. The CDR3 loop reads CASSLGWGTGDNSNQPQHF. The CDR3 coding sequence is TGTGCCAGCAGCTTAGGATGGGGGACAGGGGATAATAGCAATCAGCCCCAGCATTTT.

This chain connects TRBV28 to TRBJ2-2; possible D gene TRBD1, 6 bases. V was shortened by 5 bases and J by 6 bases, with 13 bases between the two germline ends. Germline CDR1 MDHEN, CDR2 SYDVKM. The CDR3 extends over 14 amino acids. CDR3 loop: CASSTTGSAGELFF. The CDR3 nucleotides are TGTGCCAGCAGTACCACAGGGTCGGCCGGGGAGCTGTTTTTT.

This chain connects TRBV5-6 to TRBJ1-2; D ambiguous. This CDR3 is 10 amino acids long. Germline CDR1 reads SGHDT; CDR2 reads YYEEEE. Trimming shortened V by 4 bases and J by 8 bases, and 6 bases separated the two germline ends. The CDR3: CASSVKGYTF. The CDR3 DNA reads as TGTGCCAGCAGCGTTAAAGGCTACACCTTC.

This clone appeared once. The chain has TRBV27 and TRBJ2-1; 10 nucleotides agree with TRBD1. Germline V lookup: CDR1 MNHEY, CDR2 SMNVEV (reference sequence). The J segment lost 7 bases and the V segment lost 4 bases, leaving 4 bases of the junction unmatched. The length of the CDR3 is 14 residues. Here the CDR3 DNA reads TGTGCCAGCAGTTGGGGGACAGGGGAGAATGAGCAGTTCTTC. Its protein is CASSWGTGENEQFF.

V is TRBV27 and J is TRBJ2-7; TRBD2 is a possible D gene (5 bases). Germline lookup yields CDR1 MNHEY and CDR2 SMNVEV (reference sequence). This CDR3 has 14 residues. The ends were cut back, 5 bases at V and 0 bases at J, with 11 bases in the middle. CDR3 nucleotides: TGTGCCAGCAGTCACCAGCGGAGCTCCTACGAGCAGTACTTC. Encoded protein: CASSHQRSSYEQYF.

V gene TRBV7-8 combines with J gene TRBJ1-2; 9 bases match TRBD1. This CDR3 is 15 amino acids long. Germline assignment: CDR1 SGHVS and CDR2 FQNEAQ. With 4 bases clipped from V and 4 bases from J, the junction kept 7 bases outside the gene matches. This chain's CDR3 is CASSSYRGPPYGYTF. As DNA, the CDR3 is TGTGCCAGCAGCTCTTACAGGGGGCCCCCCTATGGCTACACCTTC.

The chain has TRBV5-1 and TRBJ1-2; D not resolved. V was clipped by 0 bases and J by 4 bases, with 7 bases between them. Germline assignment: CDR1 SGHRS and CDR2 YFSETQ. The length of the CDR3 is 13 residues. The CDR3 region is CASSLGGRYGYTF. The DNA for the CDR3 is TGCGCCAGCAGCTTGGGAGGGCGCTATGGCTACACCTTC.

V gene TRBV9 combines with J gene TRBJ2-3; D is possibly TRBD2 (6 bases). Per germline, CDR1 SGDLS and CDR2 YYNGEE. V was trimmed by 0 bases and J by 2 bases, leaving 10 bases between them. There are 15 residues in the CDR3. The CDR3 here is CASSVEAGNTDTQYF. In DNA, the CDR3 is TGTGCCAGCAGCGTAGAGGCGGGGAACACAGATACGCAGTATTTT. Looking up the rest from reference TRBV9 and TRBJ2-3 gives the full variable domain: DSGVTQTPKHLITATGQRVTLRCSPRSGDLSVYWYQQSLDQGLQFLIQYYNGEERAKGNILERFSAQQFPDLHSELNLSSLELGDSALYFCASSVEAGNTDTQYFGPGTRLTVL.

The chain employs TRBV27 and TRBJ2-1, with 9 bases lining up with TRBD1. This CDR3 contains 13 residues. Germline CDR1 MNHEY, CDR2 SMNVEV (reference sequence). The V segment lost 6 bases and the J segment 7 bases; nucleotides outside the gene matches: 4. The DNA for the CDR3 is TGTGCCAGCAGACAGGGGGCGGTAAATGAGCAGTTCTTC. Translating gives CASRQGAVNEQFF.

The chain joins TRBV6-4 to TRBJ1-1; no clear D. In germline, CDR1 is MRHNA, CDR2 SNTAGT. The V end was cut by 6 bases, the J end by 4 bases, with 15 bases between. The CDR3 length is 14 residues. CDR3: CASSLMPGATEAFF. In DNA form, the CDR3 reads TGTGCCAGCAGCCTGATGCCGGGAGCCACTGAAGCTTTCTTT.

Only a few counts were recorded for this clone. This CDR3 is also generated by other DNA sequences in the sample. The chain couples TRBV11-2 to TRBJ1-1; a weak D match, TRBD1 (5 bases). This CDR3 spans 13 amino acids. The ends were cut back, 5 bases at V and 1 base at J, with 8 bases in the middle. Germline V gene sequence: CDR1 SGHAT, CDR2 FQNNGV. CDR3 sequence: CASSTQENTEAFF. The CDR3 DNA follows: TGTGCCAGCAGCACACAGGAGAACACTGAAGCTTTCTTT.